This T cell receptor beta chain came from a study of sequential checkpoint blockade in melanoma. Overall study context: Randomization was 1:1 between first-line nivolumab→ipilimumab and ipilimumab→nivolumab. After both sequences, patients received maintenance nivolumab.

CDR1 and CDR2 from the germline V gene are SEHNR and FQNEAQ (reference sequence). CDR3 length: 18 amino acids. The V gene lost 1 base and the J gene lost 1 base, with 17 bases spanning the gap. Treatment: randomized to nivolumab then ipilimumab (arm A) or the reverse (arm B). No patient had prior DNA-damaging chemotherapy. Live CD3+CD8+ CD19− CD56− cells were sorted from PBMCs. The assay was immunoSEQ multiplex PCR, and TCRdb's table has in-frame clones only and misses some. This table has approximately 40,000 clones, just over 85% appearing once. This sequence was found in a human donor with melanoma. The chain uses TRBV7-9 and TRBJ2-4; D is possibly TRBD2 (7 bases). The specimen comprised CD8+ T cells sorted from blood (inferred from file names), sampled from a patient given nivolumab and ipilimumab in sequence. The CDR3 spells CASSLGGPGGEAKNIQYF. The CDR3 nucleotides are TGTGCCAGCAGCTTAGGGGGGCCTGGGGGGGAGGCCAAAAACATTCAGTACTTC.